This T cell receptor beta chain came from a study of blood T cell repertoires in COVID-19. Across the study: Acute and convalescent COVID-19 specimens originated in the United States, Italy and Spain.

The CDR3 is made up of 13 amino acids. Assay: immunoSEQ multiplex PCR; the TCRdb copy retains only in-frame clones and omits some. The sample contains about 300,000 clones, about nine tenths of which appear only once. Cohort 3 recovery required two negative PCRs, clearance, or symptom resolution. The sequencing sample was made of PBMCs or T cells enriched from blood (not recorded which). This receptor was identified in a man aged 60 to 75 who had recovered from COVID-19. This rearrangement joins TRBV21-1 to TRBJ2-4; whether TRBD2, the table's D call, matches the DNA was not checked. TRBV21-1 represents a pseudogene. The CDR3 DNA reads TGTGCCTATAGCGGAGGAATCGGGAACATTCAGTACTTC. This gives the protein CAYSGGIGNIQYF.